The 7 T cell receptor beta chains below were found in one sample sequenced in a study of blood T cell repertoires in COVID-19. This table comes from immunoSEQ multiplex PCR, and its TCRdb copy is limited to in-frame clones, with some not included. This table holds a few hundred thousand clones, approximately 86% found once. The sequencing sample was made of peripheral blood. Receptors were obtained from a man in his forties or fifties who had recovered from COVID-19.

The V call is TRBV7-2, the J call TRBJ2-7; 8 bases match TRBD2. The CDR3 sequence is 15 residues long. The germline CDR1 and CDR2 sequences are SGHTA and FQGNSA. V lost 2 bases to trimming and J lost 0 bases; unmatched junction nucleotides: 3. Here the CDR3 reads CASSLSGGSSYEQYF. The DNA of the CDR3 is TGTGCCAGCAGCTTAAGCGGGGGTTCCTCCTACGAGCAGTACTTC.

V gene TRBV7-6 combines with J gene TRBJ2-5, with TRBD2 matching over 13 bases. Germline CDR1 is SGHVS and CDR2 is FNYEAQ. J was trimmed by 0 bases and V by 4 bases; bases with no gene match: 5. The CDR3 is 17 amino acids. The CDR3 is CASSSGLAGMYQETQYF. As DNA, the CDR3 is TGTGCCAGCAGCTCGGGACTAGCGGGGATGTACCAAGAGACCCAGTACTTC. The complete variable domain, with remaining parts taken from reference TRBV7-6 and TRBJ2-5, reads GAGVSQSPRYKVTKRGQDVALRCDPISGHVSLYWYRQALGQGPEFLTYFNYEAQQDKSGLPNDRFSAERPEGSISTLTIQRTEQRDSAMYRCASSSGLAGMYQETQYFGPGTRLLVL.

The chain carries TRBV7-2 and TRBJ1-5, with D possibly matching TRBD1 (5 bases). V was pared by 3 bases and J by 0 bases, with 9 bases between. Germline V CDR1 and CDR2: SGHTA, FQGNSA. The CDR3 has 15 amino acids. CDR3 DNA sequence: TGTGCCAGCAGCTTCCGACAGTATAGCAATCAGCCCCAGCATTTT. As protein: CASSFRQYSNQPQHF.

This clone was seen only a few times. This chain uses TRBV6-5 with TRBJ2-3, with 11 nucleotides matching TRBD2. J lost 3 bases, V lost 7 bases, and 6 bases had no gene match. CDR3 length: 15 residues. Germline V CDR1 and CDR2: MNHEY, SVGAGI. The CDR3 loop is CASNLAGGRTDTQYF. Written as DNA, the CDR3 is TGTGCCAGCAATTTAGCGGGGGGGAGAACAGATACGCAGTATTTT.

The chain combines TRBV19 with TRBJ1-5; possible D gene TRBD1, 5 bases. This CDR3 has 14 residues. The V end was cut by 4 bases, the J end by 4 bases, with 11 bases between. Germline CDR1 is LNHDA and CDR2 is SQIVND (reference sequence). The CDR3 bases are TGTGCCAGTAGTAGACAGAGAATGAATCAGCCCCAGCATTTT. Translated: CASSRQRMNQPQHF.

CDR3 amino acids: CASSSPLAGPADEQFF. Written as DNA, the CDR3 is TGTGCCAGCAGCTCGCCCTTAGCGGGACCCGCCGATGAGCAGTTCTTC. The rearrangement joins TRBV7-9 to TRBJ2-1, with 8 bases that match TRBD2. Germline V gives CDR1 SEHNR, CDR2 FQNEAQ (reference sequence). Trimming cost V 4 bases and J 8 bases; bases outside gene matches: 13. The CDR3 has 16 amino acids.

This rearrangement joins TRBV29-1 to TRBJ2-3; D perhaps matches TRBD2 (5 bases). The germline CDR1 and CDR2 sequences are SQVTM and ANQGSEA. The V gene lost 4 bases and the J gene lost 8 bases, with 10 bases spanning the gap. The CDR3 length is 11 residues. The CDR3 DNA sequence: TGCAGCGTTGCCCCAGGAGGTACGCAGTATTTT. Amino acid sequence: CSVAPGGTQYF.